This TCR beta chain was captured in a study of T cell repertoires in cytomegalovirus infection. The overall study: The study used recently identified HLA-C-restricted and well-studied HLA-B-restricted CMV epitopes. From public TCR beta signatures came an indication of both CMV infection and matching HLA type.

Overall study results and limits: HLA-C-restricted, CMV-specific TCR beta clonotypes were dominant ex vivo. Summed public TCR beta family frequency identified CMV carriers bearing the relevant HLA.

This clonotype was counted between two and nine times. Its antigen is not known. Germline-derived CDR1 and CDR2 are SEHNR and FQNEAQ (reference sequence). The CDR3 length is 15 residues. Between the trimmed V and J ends, which lost 0 bases and 4 bases, there was a span of 11 bases. TCRdb recomputed calls from the reads with MiXCR, one row per CDR3 protein. The profile shows about 500,000 distinct CDR3 sequences, around a third of them singletons. This clonotype was sampled from a human donor in good health (CMV status not recorded). Some clones in this sample may be carry-over from other donors' samples. V gene TRBV7-9 combines with J gene TRBJ2-3, with D hard to call. The material was cultured PBMCs, obtained from culture after CMV antigen stimulation. CDR3 loop: CASSLASRNADTQYF. Here the CDR3 DNA reads TGTGCCAGCAGCTTAGCTTCGAGAAACGCAGATACGCAGTATTTT.